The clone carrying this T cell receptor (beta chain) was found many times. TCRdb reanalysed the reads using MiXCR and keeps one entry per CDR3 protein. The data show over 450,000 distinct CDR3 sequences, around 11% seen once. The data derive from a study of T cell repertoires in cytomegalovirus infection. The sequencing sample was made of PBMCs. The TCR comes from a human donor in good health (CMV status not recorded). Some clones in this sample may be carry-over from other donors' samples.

The CDR3, as DNA: TGTGCCAGCAGCTTATCTCCCCCGACAGGGGGCGACTATGGCTACACCTTC. Amino acid sequence: CASSLSPPTGGDYGYTF. This chain links TRBV11-2 with TRBJ1-2; TRBD1 aligns across 10 bases. Germline-derived CDR1 and CDR2 are SGHAT and FQNNGV. After removal of 2 bases from V and 3 bases from J, the junction contained 9 bases not matched to a gene. CDR3 length: 17 residues.